One and the same sample provided the 26 T cell receptor beta chains below, sequenced in a study of T cell changes during pregnancy in multiple sclerosis. Repertoires were generated with immunoSEQ multiplex PCR, while TCRdb's copy carries only in-frame clones and drops some. The data contain around 56,000 clones, roughly 90% of them seen just once; the ten biggest clones take up about 1.8%. Sequences were derived from peripheral blood, sampled after pregnancy. These receptors all stem from a female donor with multiple sclerosis, enrolled in a pregnancy study.

The chain is built from TRBV7-8 and TRBJ1-1; 11 nucleotides match TRBD1. J was trimmed by 4 bases and V by 5 bases; bases with no gene match: 15. The length of the CDR3 is 18 residues. Germline values: CDR1 SGHVS, CDR2 FQNEAQ. The CDR3 sequence is CASSPRPDRGHRSTEAFF. The DNA for the CDR3 is TGTGCCAGCAGCCCGAGACCGGACAGGGGGCATAGGAGCACTGAAGCTTTCTTT.

The CDR3: CASSTLLGSYNEQFF. The CDR3 DNA is TGTGCCAGCAGCACCCTCCTCGGCTCCTACAATGAGCAGTTCTTC. This chain links TRBV5-5 with TRBJ2-1; D is unresolved. The CDR3 has 15 amino acids. CDR1 and CDR2 (germline): SGHKS, YYEKEE (reference sequence). Between the trimmed V and J ends, which lost 4 bases and 0 bases, there was a span of 11 bases.

This clone has just one count. This sequence joins TRBV10-1 and TRBJ2-1; D perhaps matches TRBD2 (7 bases). The CDR3 spans 16 residues. The ends were cut back, 5 bases at V and 4 bases at J, with 18 bases in the middle. Germline V gene lookup returns CDR1 WNHNN and CDR2 SYGVQD (reference sequence). The CDR3 reads CASSRSAGATYNEQFF. In nucleotides, the CDR3 is TGCGCCAGCAGTCGATCGGCGGGGGCCACGTACAATGAGCAGTTCTTC.

This clone was found once. The chain joins TRBV9 to TRBJ2-1, with TRBD2 matching 9 bases. Looked up from germline, CDR1 is SGDLS and CDR2 is YYNGEE. The CDR3 sequence is 15 residues long. J was trimmed by 7 bases and V by 0 bases; bases with no gene match: 5. Here the CDR3 reads CASSVGGGALNEQFF. CDR3 coding DNA: TGTGCCAGCAGCGTAGGCGGGGGGGCTTTGAATGAGCAGTTCTTC.

The rearrangement uses TRBV7-9 and TRBJ2-5; possibly TRBD1 for D (6 bases). Germline loops: CDR1 SEHNR, CDR2 FQNEAQ (reference sequence). The germline V and J ends were trimmed by 1 base and 1 base, with 22 bases remaining between them. The CDR3 length is 19 residues. CDR3 residues: CASSLGLTADRKSQETQYF. DNA for the CDR3: TGTGCCAGCAGCTTAGGACTTACGGCGGACAGAAAAAGCCAAGAGACCCAGTACTTC.

The chain combines TRBV5-1 with TRBJ2-5; a weak D match, TRBD2 (5 bases). CDR3 length: 13 amino acids. V lost 4 bases and J lost 5, with 12 bases in between. The germline CDR1 and CDR2 sequences are SGHRS and YFSETQ. CDR3 in amino acids: CASSMGPGETQYF. As DNA, the CDR3 is TGCGCCAGCAGCATGGGCCCGGGGGAGACCCAGTACTTC.

The V and J genes are TRBV10-2 and TRBJ2-1; no clear D gene. CDR3 length equals 15 residues. Per germline, CDR1 WSHSY and CDR2 SAAADI. The V end was cut by 3 bases, the J end by 4 bases, with 13 bases between. For the CDR3, the DNA is TGCGCCAGCAGTGACCCGCCTAAACTATACAATGAGCAGTTCTTC. Translating it yields CASSDPPKLYNEQFF.

This clone came up a few times. The chain is built from TRBV2 and TRBJ1-2; the D is unclear. Germline V lookup: CDR1 SNHLY, CDR2 FYNNEI. Trimming cost V 9 bases and J 2 bases, with 7 bases left between them. The CDR3 consists of 11 residues. The CDR3, as DNA: TGTGCCAGTGCAGGAAACTATGGCTACACCTTC. Protein: CASAGNYGYTF.

The V and J genes are TRBV6-4 and TRBJ2-3; TRBD2 aligns across 12 bases. The junction had 3 bases not matched to a gene; V was cut back by 5 bases and J by 3 bases. Per germline, CDR1 MRHNA and CDR2 SNTAGT. CDR3 length: 15 residues. The CDR3 nucleotides are TGTGCCAGCAGTCTAGCGGGGGGGACGACAGATACGCAGTATTTT. Protein product: CASSLAGGTTDTQYF.

This clone was seen a single time. The chain recombines TRBV5-4 with TRBJ1-1; the D gene is possibly TRBD1 (5 bases). CDR3 length: 15 amino acids. Trimming left V 0 bases short and J 3 bases short, with 12 bases between. CDR1 and CDR2 from the germline V gene are SGHNT and YYREEE (reference sequence). CDR3 loop: CASSLVEGGDTEAFF. The CDR3 coding sequence is TGTGCCAGCAGCTTGGTGGAGGGAGGGGACACTGAAGCTTTCTTT.

The chain uses TRBV11-2 and TRBJ2-7; D gene uncertain. The germline V gene encodes CDR1 SGHAT and CDR2 FQNNGV. V gave up 1 base and J gave up 2 bases, with 12 bases separating them. CDR3 length: 15 amino acids. This CDR3 is CASSLGQARTYEQYF. CDR3 sequence (DNA): TGTGCCAGCAGCTTAGGTCAGGCCAGAACCTACGAGCAGTACTTC.

This clone was recorded a few times. The chain employs TRBV30 and TRBJ1-5; TRBD1 might be the D (5 bases). V dropped 1 base and J dropped 5 bases, with 12 bases sitting between them. Germline V gene lookup returns CDR1 GTSNPN and CDR2 SVGIG (reference sequence). The CDR3 has 14 amino acids. The CDR3 DNA reads TGTGCCTGGAGTGGCGGGACCCTACATCAGCCCCAGCATTTT. Its protein is CAWSGGTLHQPQHF.

The rearrangement uses TRBV4-3 and TRBJ2-5; 8 bases match TRBD1. Germline lookup yields CDR1 LGHNA and CDR2 YSLEER. The V segment lost 3 bases and the J segment 6 bases; nucleotides outside the gene matches: 6. CDR3 size: 14 residues. The CDR3: CASSHRQGSQTQYF. The CDR3 bases are TGCGCCAGCAGCCATCGACAGGGGTCGCAGACCCAGTACTTC.

The chain employs TRBV5-4 and TRBJ1-1, with D possibly being TRBD1 (6 bases). This CDR3 has 14 residues. Trimming removed 6 bases at V and 0 bases at J, with 12 bases between. CDR1 is SGHNT, CDR2 YYREEE, per germline (reference sequence). CDR3 nucleotides: TGTGCCAGCAAGTGGGGGCCCATGAACACTGAAGCTTTCTTT. Protein sequence: CASKWGPMNTEAFF.

This chain joins TRBV4-3 and TRBJ1-2; D possibly corresponds to TRBD1 (6 bases). This CDR3 has 22 amino acids. Trimming pared 0 bases from V and 4 bases from J, leaving 33 bases between. Germline loops: CDR1 LGHNA, CDR2 YSLEER. As DNA, the CDR3 is TGCGCCAGCAGCCAAGATCCGACTTGGCCTTTAGCTAGGGGGTCGTCCAGCTATGGCTACACCTTC. Protein sequence: CASSQDPTWPLARGSSSYGYTF.

The chain joins TRBV5-1 to TRBJ2-3; 10 bases match TRBD2. With 4 bases clipped from V and 4 bases from J, the junction kept 9 bases outside the gene matches. The CDR3 extends over 16 amino acids. Germline assignment: CDR1 SGHRS and CDR2 YFSETQ. DNA of the CDR3: TGCGCCAGCAGCCTCATCAGCGGGGGGGCCCCAGATACGCAGTATTTT. Its protein product is CASSLISGGAPDTQYF. Filled out from reference TRBV5-1 and TRBJ2-3, the complete variable domain reads KAGVTQTPRYLIKTRGQQVTLSCSPISGHRSVSWYQQTPGQGLQFLFEYFSETQRNKGNFPGRFSGRQFSNSRSEMNVSTLELGDSALYLCASSLISGGAPDTQYFGPGTRLTVL.

The V and J genes are TRBV4-2 and TRBJ1-1; 11 nucleotides agree with TRBD1. The V and J ends lost 4 bases and 2 bases, in that order; junction bases with no gene match: 3. Germline CDR1 LGHNA, CDR2 YNFKEQ. This CDR3 is built from 15 residues. This CDR3 reads CASSLGQGGNTEAFF. The CDR3 DNA sequence: TGTGCCAGCAGCCTGGGACAGGGGGGAAACACTGAAGCTTTCTTT.

The rearrangement uses TRBV12-2 and TRBJ1-1; the table assigns TRBD1, which was not confirmed against the DNA. TRBV12-2 is assigned pseudogene status. CDR3 length: 15 residues. The CDR3 DNA reads TGTGCAAGTCGCTTCCCGGGACAAAGGAACACTGAAGCTTTCTTT. It encodes CASRFPGQRNTEAFF.

This sequence joins TRBV5-4 and TRBJ1-1, with 7 bases lining up with TRBD1. Germline CDR1 reads SGHNT; CDR2 reads YYREEE (reference sequence). After removal of 3 bases from V and 4 bases from J, the junction contained 0 bases not matched to a gene. The CDR3 loop spans 12 amino acids. CDR3 residues: CASSWDSTEAFF. CDR3 bases: TGTGCCAGCAGCTGGGACAGCACTGAAGCTTTCTTT.

J is TRBJ1-2 and V is TRBV10-3, with D unclear. The CDR3 loop spans 13 amino acids. V lost 7 bases to trimming and J lost 4 bases, with 13 bases between them. The germline CDR1 and CDR2 sequences are ENHRY and SYGVKD. The CDR3 DNA sequence: TGTGCCATCACCCAGCGGGGATTCTATGGCTACACCTTC. Amino acids: CAITQRGFYGYTF.

The CDR3: CASSLRDRVGNSPLHF. CDR3 nucleotides: TGTGCCAGCTCACTTAGGGACAGGGTTGGAAATTCACCCCTCCACTTT. The J gene is TRBJ1-6, the V gene TRBV18; 9 bases map to TRBD1. In germline, CDR1 is KGHSH, CDR2 LQKENI. This CDR3 is 16 amino acids long. The V segment lost 4 bases and the J segment 7 bases; nucleotides outside the gene matches: 8.

This rearrangement joins TRBV6-5 to TRBJ1-6, with 9 bases fitting TRBD1. V was clipped by 9 bases and J by 8 bases; unmatched bases: 5. This CDR3 is 13 amino acids long. CDR1 MNHEY and CDR2 SVGAGI come from the germline V gene. CDR3 residues: CARQGAKDSPLHF. Written as DNA, the CDR3 is TGTGCCAGACAGGGGGCAAAAGATTCACCCCTCCACTTT.

A single count supports this clone. The gene calls are TRBV13 and TRBJ2-1; D might be TRBD2 (6 bases). V lost 5 bases to trimming and J lost 0 bases, with 17 bases between them. The CDR3 loop spans 17 amino acids. Looked up from germline, CDR1 is PRHDT and CDR2 is FYEKMQ (reference sequence). The CDR3 spells CASSVKGRRTSYNEQFF. The CDR3 DNA reads as TGTGCCAGCAGCGTCAAGGGGAGGAGGACCTCCTACAATGAGCAGTTCTTC.

The chain carries TRBV2 and TRBJ1-5; D possibly corresponds to TRBD1 (6 bases). This CDR3 spans 15 amino acids. Germline V gene lookup returns CDR1 SNHLY and CDR2 FYNNEI. V lost 6 bases to trimming and J lost 5 bases, with 17 bases between them. CDR3 protein: CASSLGGGRDQPQHF. As DNA, the CDR3 is TGTGCCAGCAGCCTCGGGGGGGGCAGGGATCAGCCCCAGCATTTT.

The CDR3: CASSAERGATDTQYF. CDR3 DNA: TGCGCCAGCAGTGCGGAGCGGGGGGCCACAGATACGCAGTATTTT. The chain carries TRBV10-1 and TRBJ2-3, with TRBD2 matching over 9 bases. V lost 4 bases, J lost 2 bases, and 4 bases stayed unmatched. This CDR3 comprises 15 residues. Germline loops: CDR1 WNHNN, CDR2 SYGVQD (reference sequence).

The rearrangement uses TRBV19 and TRBJ2-3, with D possibly TRBD1 on 6 matching bases. Germline assignment: CDR1 LNHDA and CDR2 SQIVND (reference sequence). The CDR3 is made up of 15 amino acids. V lost 6 bases and J lost 4, with 17 bases in between. The CDR3 is CASSRTVPRSDTQYF. The CDR3 DNA sequence: TGTGCCAGTAGCCGGACAGTCCCCCGATCAGATACGCAGTATTTT.